This TCR beta chain derives from a study of shared clonotypes between healthy human individuals. General study findings and limits: What rarefaction showed was incomplete sorted-subset sequencing despite large depth. Estimated richness values were generally larger in naive subsets than in memory subsets.

Per the authors' pipeline: As immunoSEQ supplied junction-only sequences (without quality scores), filtering differed. The method was immunoSEQ multiplex PCR; TCRdb's version includes in-frame clones alone and lacks a portion of them. V and J calls plus clone size are reproduced from that table; the DNA served to infer D and trimming. The data show 2,500,000 or so clones, around nine tenths seen once. Donors were Caucasian adults residing in Nashville, Tennessee, USA. Trimming pared 1 base from V and 3 bases from J, leaving 8 bases between. Per the germline V gene, CDR1 is SGHNT and CDR2 is YYREEE (reference sequence). CDR3 length: 15 amino acids. Turning to this clone: Its antigen remains unidentified.

Source material: naive CD4+ T cells sorted from blood. Subset of the sample: CD45RA+ positively selected. V and J are TRBV5-4 and TRBJ1-6; D gene ambiguous. This TCR derives from a man aged 18-30 years in good health. CDR3 DNA: TGTGCCAGCAGCTTGAACAGTCTCTATAATTCACCCCTCCACTTT. Translation gives CASSLNSLYNSPLHF.